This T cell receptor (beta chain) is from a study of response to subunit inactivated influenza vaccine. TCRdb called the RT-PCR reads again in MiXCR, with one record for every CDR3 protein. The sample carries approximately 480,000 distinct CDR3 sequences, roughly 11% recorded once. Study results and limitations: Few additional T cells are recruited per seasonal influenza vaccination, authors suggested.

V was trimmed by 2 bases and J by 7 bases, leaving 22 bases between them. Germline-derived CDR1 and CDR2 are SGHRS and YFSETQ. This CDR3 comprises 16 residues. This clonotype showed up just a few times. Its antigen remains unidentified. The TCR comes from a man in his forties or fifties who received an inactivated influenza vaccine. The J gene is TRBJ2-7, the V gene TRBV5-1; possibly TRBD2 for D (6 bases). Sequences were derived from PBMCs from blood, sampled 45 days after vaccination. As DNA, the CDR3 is TGCGCCAGCAGCTTCAATCCCGGGACGGGGGTACGAGAGCAGTACTTC. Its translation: CASSFNPGTGVREQYF. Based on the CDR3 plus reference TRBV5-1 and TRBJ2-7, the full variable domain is KAGVTQTPRYLIKTRGQQVTLSCSPISGHRSVSWYQQTPGQGLQFLFEYFSETQRNKGNFPGRFSGRQFSNSRSEMNVSTLELGDSALYLCASSFNPGTGVREQYFGPGTRLTVT.